The entry below gives a single T cell receptor beta chain sequence along with its context. Antigen specificity is unknown. The data are from a study of Tregs in tolerant kidney transplant recipients. Overall study findings and caveats: Nucleotide sequences could not be compared across some patients' samples due to primer changes. No direct test of biological reproducibility was done here. The most relevant donor-specific Treg TCRbeta repertoire apparently came from expansion with activated donor B cells.

V trimming: 3 bases; J trimming: 16 bases; junction bases outside the gene matches: 7. Per the germline V gene, CDR1 is SGHRS and CDR2 is YFSETQ. The CDR3 covers 12 residues. Some clones are missing from TCRdb's copy, which holds only in-frame ones; the method was immunoSEQ multiplex PCR. The sample includes about 64,000 clones, 95% to 98% of them seen just once. The rearrangement links TRBV5-1 to TRBJ2-1, with 10 bases fitting TRBD2. This sample comprised Tregs from blood, obtained before the transplant. The clonotype comes from a human donor who received a combined kidney and bone marrow transplant. CDR3 DNA: TGCGCCAGCAGCTCCCTAGCGGGGGCCAACTTCTTC. Amino acid sequence: CASSSLAGANFF.